Below, 2 T cell receptor beta chains from the same sample are listed, as sequenced in a study of Graves' ophthalmopathy and Graves' hyperthyroidism. RNA transcripts yielded amplified TCR beta CDR3 regions. The library came from an HTBI-primed first-round RT-PCR and a second-round multiplex PCR. TCRdb redid the calling of the multiplex PCR reads with MiXCR, one entry per CDR3 protein. Of about 620,000 distinct CDR3 sequences in the sample, over 20% were seen once. The sequenced sample consisted of peripheral blood. The receptors were sampled from a woman aged 18 to 35 with stable Graves' hyperthyroidism. Some clones in this sample may be carry-over from other donors' samples.

This clonotype was seen ten or more times. The chain joins TRBV30 to TRBJ1-6, with D possibly TRBD1 on 5 matching bases. The CDR3 length is 13 residues. Germline V CDR1 and CDR2: GTSNPN, SVGIG (reference sequence). V lost 4 bases to trimming and J lost 8 bases, with 12 bases between them. The CDR3 DNA is TGTGCCTGGACCGACAGAAGAGATTCACCCCTCCACTTT. It yields the protein CAWTDRRDSPLHF.

This sequence joins TRBV28 and TRBJ1-5; 8 nucleotides match TRBD1. V lost 4 bases to trimming and J lost 5 bases; unmatched junction nucleotides: 7. The germline CDR1 and CDR2 sequences are MDHEN and SYDVKM. The CDR3 loop spans 15 amino acids. The CDR3 loop is CASSSSGTGYQPQHF. In DNA form, the CDR3 reads TGTGCCAGCAGTTCTTCAGGGACAGGATATCAGCCCCAGCATTTT. Together with reference TRBV28 and TRBJ1-5, the CDR3 gives the full variable domain: DVKVTQSSRYLVKRTGEKVFLECVQDMDHENMFWYRQDPGLGLRLIYFSYDVKMKEKGDIPEGYSVSREKKERFSLILESASTNQTSMYLCASSSSGTGYQPQHFGDGTRLSIL.